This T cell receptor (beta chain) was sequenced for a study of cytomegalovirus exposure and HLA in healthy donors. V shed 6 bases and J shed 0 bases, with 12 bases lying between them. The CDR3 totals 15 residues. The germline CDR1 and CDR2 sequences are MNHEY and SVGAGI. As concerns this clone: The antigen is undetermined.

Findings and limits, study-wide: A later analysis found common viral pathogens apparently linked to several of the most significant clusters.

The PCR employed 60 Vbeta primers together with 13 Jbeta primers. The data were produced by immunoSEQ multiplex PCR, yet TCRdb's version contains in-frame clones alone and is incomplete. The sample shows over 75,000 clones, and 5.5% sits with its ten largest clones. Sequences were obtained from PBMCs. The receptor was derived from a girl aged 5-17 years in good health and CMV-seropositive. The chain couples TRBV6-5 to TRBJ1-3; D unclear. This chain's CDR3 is CASSPLESSGNTIYF. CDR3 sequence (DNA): TGTGCCAGCAGCCCCCTGGAGTCCTCTGGAAACACCATATATTTT.